The entry that follows covers one T cell receptor beta chain sequence. Its antigen is not known. This was a deep-level run. Data came from immunoSEQ multiplex PCR; TCRdb stores just in-frame clones and leaves some out. Counted here are some 1,600,000 clones, under 99% occurring once; the ten biggest clones make up about 0.42%. Healthy HIV-negative adults with no recent acute infections or vaccinations were recruited as donors. This sample was included in a study of shared clonotypes between healthy human individuals. Overall study: Used for every donor were three CD4 naive, three CD4 memory, two CD8 naive and one CD8 memory plate.

CDR1 SGHTA and CDR2 FQGNSA come from the germline V gene. CDR3 length equals 12 residues. Trimming pared 4 bases from V and 3 bases from J, leaving 7 bases between. Notes on the study in general: About 5% of naive CD4 clonotypes were shared across a few donors.

Sequencing input: naive CD4+ T cells sorted from blood. The subset: CD45RA+ positively selected. The chain employs TRBV7-2 and TRBJ2-7; D uncertain. This clonotype originated in a man aged 25 to 45 in good health. The CDR3 sequence is CASSSDHYEQYF. CDR3 coding DNA: TGTGCCAGCAGCTCGGACCACTACGAGCAGTACTTC.